The clone carrying this TCR beta chain has just one count. The antigen remains unidentified. The CDR3 extends over 14 amino acids. J was trimmed by 5 bases and V by 4 bases; bases with no gene match: 4. Per the germline V gene, CDR1 is KGHSH and CDR2 is LQKENI. This sample was taken from a study of T cell responses to AZD1222 COVID-19 vaccine. Study-level findings and limits: Spike-specific TCR repertoires showed rising breadth and depth after two AZD1222 doses. Within unmutated variant regions lay the reported targets of nearly half of spike-specific TCRs. Clonal diversity was possibly underestimated, and the donors were mostly white British, with more females.

Assay: immunoSEQ multiplex PCR; the TCRdb copy retains only in-frame clones and omits some. The sample includes about 110,000 clones, approximately 90% of them seen just once. This TCR derives from an adult in good health. The specimen comprised peripheral blood, sampled on day 0 of AZD1222 vaccination. This rearrangement joins TRBV18 to TRBJ1-5; 8 nucleotides agree with TRBD1. The CDR3 DNA sequence: TGTGCCAGCTCACTGGACAGGGCTTATCAGCCCCAGCATTTT. It specifies CASSLDRAYQPQHF. Full variable domain (missing parts from reference TRBV18 and TRBJ1-5): NAGVMQNPRHLVRRRGQEARLRCSPMKGHSHVYWYRQLPEEGLKFMVYLQKENIIDESGMPKERFSAEFPKEGPSILRIQQVVRGDSAAYFCASSLDRAYQPQHFGDGTRLSIL.